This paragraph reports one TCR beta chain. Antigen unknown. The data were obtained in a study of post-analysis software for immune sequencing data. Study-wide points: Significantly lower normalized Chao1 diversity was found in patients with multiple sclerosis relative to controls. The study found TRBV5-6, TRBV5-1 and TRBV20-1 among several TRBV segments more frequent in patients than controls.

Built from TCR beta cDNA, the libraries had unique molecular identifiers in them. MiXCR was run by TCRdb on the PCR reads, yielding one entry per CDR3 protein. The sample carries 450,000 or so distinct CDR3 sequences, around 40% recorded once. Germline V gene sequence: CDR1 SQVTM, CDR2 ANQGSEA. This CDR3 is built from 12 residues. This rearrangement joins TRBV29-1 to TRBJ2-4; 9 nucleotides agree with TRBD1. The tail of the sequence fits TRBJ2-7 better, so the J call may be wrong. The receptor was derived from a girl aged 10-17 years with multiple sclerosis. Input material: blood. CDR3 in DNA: TGCAGCGTGATGGGACAGGGCTACGAGCAGTACTTC. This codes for CSVMGQGYEQYF.